The clone carrying this T cell receptor beta chain was seen only once. The data originate from a study of blood T cell repertoires in COVID-19. Methods used by the authors: Researchers report that nucleated cell counts were estimated from reference gene primer amplification. The data were produced by immunoSEQ multiplex PCR, yet TCRdb's version contains in-frame clones alone and is incomplete. V, J and clone size were drawn from that table, and D and trimming were deduced from the DNA. Seen here are some 400,000 clones, 75% to 90% observed once, and the top ten hold 1% to 1.3%. The V gene's germline CDR1 is ENHRY and CDR2 SYGVKD. Trimming cost V 8 bases and J 4 bases, with 12 bases left between them. There are 13 residues in the CDR3. Clinical history as reported by participants underpinned cohort assignment.

V usage is TRBV10-3 and J usage is TRBJ2-1; D possibly corresponds to TRBD2 (6 bases). The sequenced sample consisted of PBMCs or T cells enriched from blood (not recorded which). The TCR originated in a man aged 25 to 40 who had recovered from COVID-19. The DNA for the CDR3 is TGTGCCATCCGAGGTAGCGGATACAATGAGCAGTTCTTC. Its translation is CAIRGSGYNEQFF.